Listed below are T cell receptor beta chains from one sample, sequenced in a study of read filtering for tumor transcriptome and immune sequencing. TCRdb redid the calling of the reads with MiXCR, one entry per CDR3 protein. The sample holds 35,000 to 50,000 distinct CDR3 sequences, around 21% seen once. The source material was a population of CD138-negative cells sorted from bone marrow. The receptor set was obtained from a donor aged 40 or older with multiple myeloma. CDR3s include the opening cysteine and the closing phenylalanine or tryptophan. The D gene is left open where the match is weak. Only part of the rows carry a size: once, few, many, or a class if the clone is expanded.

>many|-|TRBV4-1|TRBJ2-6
TGCGCCAGCAGCCAAGAAGTAAGAGCTGGGGCCAACGTCCTGACTTTC
CASSQEVRAGANVLTF
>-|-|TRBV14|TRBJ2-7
TGTGCCAGCAGCCAATCTGGGTGGGCATCCGAGCAGTACTTC
CASSQSGWASEQYF
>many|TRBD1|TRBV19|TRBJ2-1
TGTGCCAGTAGTTCGCAGGACAGGGGCATGAGGAATGAGCAGTTCTTC
CASSSQDRGMRNEQFF
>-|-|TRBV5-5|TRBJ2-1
TGTGCCAGCAGCTTGGAGGGTCGTTCCTACAATGAGCAGTTCTTC
CASSLEGRSYNEQFF
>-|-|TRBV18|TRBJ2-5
TGTGCCAGCTCGCCGGGAGCACAAGAGACCCAGTACTTC
CASSPGAQETQYF
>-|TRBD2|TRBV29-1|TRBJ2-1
TGCAGCGCCCGACTAGCGGGAGGAAACTACAATGAGCAGTTCTTC
CSARLAGGNYNEQFF
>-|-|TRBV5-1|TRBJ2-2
TGCGCCAGCAGCTCCGCAGACGACGGCCCATCCGGGGAGCTGTTTTTT
CASSSADDGPSGELFF
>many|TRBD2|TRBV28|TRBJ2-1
TGTGCCAGCGGGGAGGGCGGCCCTTTGGGCAATGAGCAGTTCTTC
CASGEGGPLGNEQFF
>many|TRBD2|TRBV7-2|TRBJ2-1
TGTGCCAGCAGCTTCCCGACCACTAGCGGGGGCCGGTATGAGCAGTTCTTC
CASSFPTTSGGRYEQFF
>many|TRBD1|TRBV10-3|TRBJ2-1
TGTGCCATCAGTGATAGGACAGGGACCAATGAGCAGTTCTTC
CAISDRTGTNEQFF
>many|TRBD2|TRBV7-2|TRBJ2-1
TGTGCCAGCAGCTTAGTGGGAGGGCGTGGCAATGAGCAGTTCTTC
CASSLVGGRGNEQFF
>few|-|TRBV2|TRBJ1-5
TGTGCCAGCAGTCCCCACACGGGAGGTAATCAGCCCCAGCATTTT
CASSPHTGGNQPQHF
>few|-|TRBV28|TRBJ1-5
TGTGCCAGCAGTTTTTCCGGGGGTGTGGATCAGCCCCAGCATTTT
CASSFSGGVDQPQHF
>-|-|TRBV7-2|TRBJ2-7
TGTGCCAGCAGCTTAGTGCAGGGCTCGGTCTACGAGCAGTACTTC
CASSLVQGSVYEQYF
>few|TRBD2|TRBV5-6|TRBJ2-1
TGTGCCAGCAGCTTGTTGGGGGAGGGCCTGAGAAATGAGCAGTTCTTC
CASSLLGEGLRNEQFF
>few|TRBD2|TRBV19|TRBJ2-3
TGTGCCAGTAGTACACCTAGCGGGAGGGCCCCAGATACGCAGTATTTT
CASSTPSGRAPDTQYF
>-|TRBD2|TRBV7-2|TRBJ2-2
TGTGCCAGCAGCTTCGGAAGCGGGAGGGCCTTCGGGGAGCTGTTTTTT
CASSFGSGRAFGELFF
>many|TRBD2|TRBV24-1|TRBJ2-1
TGTGCCACCAGTGAGTCGACTAGCGGGAGTGGGAGCTCCTACAATGAGCAGTTCTTC
CATSESTSGSGSSYNEQFF
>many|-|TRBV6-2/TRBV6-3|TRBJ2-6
TGTGCCAGCAGACGGAATAGTGGGGCCAACGTCCTGACTTTC
CASRRNSGANVLTF